This is a list of T cell receptor beta chains from one sample in a study of T cell responses to AZD1222 COVID-19 vaccine. The assay was immunoSEQ multiplex PCR, and TCRdb's table has in-frame clones only and misses some. The data show roughly 170,000 clones, 85% to 90% seen once. The sample consisted of peripheral blood, taken on day 0 of AZD1222 vaccination. Receptor source: an adult in good health. CDR3s include the opening cysteine and the closing phenylalanine or tryptophan. A D gene is named only where the DNA matches it firmly. Some rows mark clone size as missing; the rest say once, few, many or name a class of expanded clone.

clone size,J gene,V gene,D gene,CDR3 protein,CDR3 DNA
.,TRBJ2-7,TRBV30,TRBD1,CAWGGQFGYEQYF,TGTGCCTGGGGGGGACAGTTCGGCTACGAGCAGTACTTC
once,TRBJ1-2,TRBV27,.,CASSAGDYGYTF,TGTGCCAGCAGCGCAGGCGACTATGGCTACACCTTC
.,TRBJ2-7,TRBV2,.,CASSDASLISYEQYF,TGTGCCAGCAGTGATGCTAGCCTGATCTCCTACGAGCAGTACTTC
.,TRBJ1-4,TRBV20-1,.,CSAGIGEKLFF,TGCAGTGCTGGAATAGGAGAAAAACTGTTTTTT
.,TRBJ1-2,TRBV6-5,TRBD1,CASVSPGTGGVGYTF,TGTGCCAGCGTCTCTCCTGGGACAGGGGGCGTTGGCTACACCTTC
.,TRBJ1-1,TRBV6-5,.,CASSYTPGQSPEAFF,TGTGCCAGCAGTTATACCCCCGGACAGTCGCCGGAAGCTTTCTTT
.,TRBJ1-1,TRBV5-1,TRBD1,CASSPQQGPNTEAFF,TGCGCCAGCAGCCCACAACAGGGGCCGAACACTGAAGCTTTCTTT
.,TRBJ1-6,TRBV3-1/TRBV3-2,.,CASSQAPGRHNSPLHF,TGTGCCAGCAGCCAAGCTCCGGGACGGCATAATTCACCCCTCCACTTT
.,TRBJ2-3,TRBV11-2,.,CASSFPGRGTDTQYF,TGTGCCAGCAGCTTCCCGGGGCGGGGCACAGATACGCAGTATTTT
.,TRBJ1-4,TRBV5-4,.,CASSLKSGRANEKLFF,TGTGCCAGCAGCCTGAAGTCTGGGAGGGCTAATGAAAAACTGTTTTTT
once,TRBJ2-1,TRBV6-2/TRBV6-3,.,CASSYGPEQFF,TGTGCCAGCAGTTACGGACCTGAGCAGTTCTTC
.,TRBJ2-2,TRBV3-1/TRBV3-2,TRBD2,CASSQVAGGTFTGELFF,TGTGCCAGCAGCCAAGTAGCGGGGGGCACGTTCACCGGGGAGCTGTTTTTT
.,TRBJ1-1,TRBV28,.,CASSERQVNTEAFF,TGTGCCAGCAGTGAACGACAGGTGAACACTGAAGCTTTCTTT
.,TRBJ1-2,TRBV6-5,TRBD1,CASSLQGFGYTF,TGTGCCAGCAGTCTACAGGGGTTCGGCTACACCTTC
.,TRBJ1-6,TRBV5-8,.,CASSLMTARPHNSPLHF,TGTGCCAGCAGCTTGATGACTGCTCGGCCTCATAATTCACCCCTCCACTTT
.,TRBJ1-5,TRBV30,.,CAWGRAGGRQPQHF,TGTGCCTGGGGGCGGGCAGGAGGTAGGCAGCCCCAGCATTTT
.,TRBJ2-5,TRBV18,.,CASSPGLALNGETQYF,TGTGCCAGCTCACCAGGGCTAGCCCTGAATGGAGAGACCCAGTACTTC